Described below is a single T cell receptor (beta chain) sequence and its context. Its antigen is currently unknown. Clones were sequenced by immunoSEQ multiplex PCR, and TCRdb holds only the in-frame ones, with some missing. The table includes roughly 100,000 clones, 85% to 90% detected once. The data are from a study of T cell responses to AZD1222 COVID-19 vaccine. This CDR3 is built from 13 residues. Trimming pared 0 bases from V and 3 bases from J, leaving 7 bases between. Germline lookup yields CDR1 SGHRS and CDR2 YFSETQ. Broader study findings: The CD4 TCRs associated with vaccination extended across spike and predominated at 160-218 and 743-854. Baseline testing showed seropositivity in only six AZD1222 recipients. Repertoires were obtained only post-peak T cell response.

The clonotype comes from an adult in good health. Material: peripheral blood, obtained on day 0 of AZD1222 vaccination. The chain carries TRBV5-1 and TRBJ2-7; no clear D gene. CDR3 sequence reads: CASSLDVDYEQYF. The CDR3 DNA sequence: TGCGCCAGCAGCTTGGACGTGGACTACGAGCAGTACTTC. The full variable domain, rest sourced from reference TRBV5-1 and TRBJ2-7, is KAGVTQTPRYLIKTRGQQVTLSCSPISGHRSVSWYQQTPGQGLQFLFEYFSETQRNKGNFPGRFSGRQFSNSRSEMNVSTLELGDSALYLCASSLDVDYEQYFGPGTRLTVT.